This entry concerns a single T cell receptor beta chain. This sample stems from a study of CD8 T cells in Susac syndrome. RNA, at about 0.45 to 1 ug, was reverse transcribed with random hexamers. TCRdb fed the immunoSEQ multiplex PCR reads into MiXCR, producing one record per CDR3 protein. The sample lists 180,000 or so distinct CDR3 sequences, roughly 94% occurring once. The CDR3 sequence is 13 residues long. J was trimmed by 3 bases and V by 6 bases; bases with no gene match: 6. CDR1 and CDR2 from the germline V gene are DFQATT and SNEGSKA (reference sequence). The sequence came from a human donor in good health. J is TRBJ2-7 and V is TRBV20-1, with 9 bases aligning to TRBD2. The sequenced sample was CD4+ T cells from PBMCs. For the CDR3, the DNA is TGCAGTGCCTGGCGGGAGGGACGCTACGAGCAGTACTTC. This sequence encodes CSAWREGRYEQYF.